This T cell receptor beta chain originates from a study of T cells after yellow fever vaccination. TCRdb reanalysed the 5' RACE reads using MiXCR and keeps one entry per CDR3 protein. The sample yields 200,000 to 250,000 distinct CDR3 sequences, under 3.5% seen once. The specimen was CD4+ T cells sorted from PBMCs, collected 10 days after the yellow fever booster vaccination. The TCR sequence derives from a man younger than 30 who received the YFV17D yellow fever vaccine.

The CDR3, as DNA: TGCAGTGCGGTAAGGGACAGGGGGCAAGCTTTCTTT. It specifies CSAVRDRGQAFF. The chain carries TRBV20-1 and TRBJ1-1, with 12 bases lining up with TRBD1. Per germline, CDR1 DFQATT and CDR2 SNEGSKA (reference sequence). The CDR3 has 12 residues. Trimming at V came to 6 bases and at J to 9 bases, leaving 5 bases not matched to a gene.